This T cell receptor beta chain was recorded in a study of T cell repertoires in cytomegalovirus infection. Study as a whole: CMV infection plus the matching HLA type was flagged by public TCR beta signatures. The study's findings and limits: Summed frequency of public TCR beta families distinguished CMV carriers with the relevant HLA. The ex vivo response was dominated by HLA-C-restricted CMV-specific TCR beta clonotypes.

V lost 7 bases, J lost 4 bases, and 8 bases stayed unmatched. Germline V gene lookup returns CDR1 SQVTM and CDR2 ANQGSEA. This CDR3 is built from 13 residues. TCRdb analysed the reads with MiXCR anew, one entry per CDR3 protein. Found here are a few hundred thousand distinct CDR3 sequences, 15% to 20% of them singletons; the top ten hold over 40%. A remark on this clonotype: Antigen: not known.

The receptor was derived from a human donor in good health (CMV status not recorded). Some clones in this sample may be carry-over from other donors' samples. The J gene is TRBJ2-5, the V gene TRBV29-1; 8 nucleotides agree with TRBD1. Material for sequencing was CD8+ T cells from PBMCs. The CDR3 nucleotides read TGCAGCGCTAAAGGACAGGGAGGAGAGACCCAGTACTTC. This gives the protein CSAKGQGGETQYF.